The next 27 T cell receptor beta chains were all read from a single sample in a study of shared clonotypes between healthy human individuals. The assay was immunoSEQ multiplex PCR, and TCRdb's table has in-frame clones only and misses some. Among 2.3 million or so clones listed, 90% to 95% were seen once. The sample was naive CD4+ T cells from PBMCs. Stated subset: CD45RA+ positively selected. These receptors were collected from a man aged 18 to 30 in good health. Some clones in this sample may be carry-over from other donors' samples.

The chain joins TRBV5-1 to TRBJ1-1; possibly TRBD1 for D (5 bases). V lost 1 base, J lost 5 bases, and 21 bases lay in between. CDR1 is SGHRS and CDR2 is YFSETQ in the germline V gene. This CDR3 has 17 residues. CDR3 loop: CASSLLPPQGASTEAFF. CDR3 nucleotides: TGCGCCAGCAGCTTGTTACCCCCTCAAGGGGCTTCGACTGAAGCTTTCTTT.

A note on this clone: A read error may account for a junction end that differs from germline. This chain uses TRBV28 with TRBJ1-1; D is unclear. The CDR3 runs to 11 residues. The V gene's germline CDR1 is MDHEN and CDR2 SYDVKM. CDR3 loop: CASRLYSETFF. CDR3 sequence (DNA): TGTGCCAGCAGACTTTACAGTGAAACTTTCTTT.

The chain uses TRBV7-2 and TRBJ2-7, with 11 bases identical to TRBD2. The CDR3 runs 17 residues. With 1 base clipped from V and 1 base from J, the junction kept 6 bases outside the gene matches. In germline, CDR1 is SGHTA, CDR2 FQGNSA. The CDR3 bases are TGTGCCAGCAGCTTAGGGGGTAGCGGGAGGGCTTCCTACGAGCAGTACTTC. This sequence encodes CASSLGGSGRASYEQYF.

The V call is TRBV7-8, the J call TRBJ1-3, with D possibly being TRBD1 (5 bases). CDR1 and CDR2 from the germline V gene are SGHVS and FQNEAQ. The CDR3 is 16 residues long. Trimming removed 5 bases from V and 0 bases from J, with 14 bases in between. The DNA for the CDR3 is TGTGCCAGCAGCGGGGGGGGACGGAACTCTGGAAACACCATATATTTT. It translates to CASSGGGRNSGNTIYF. The whole variable domain, remainder taken from reference TRBV7-8 and TRBJ1-3, is GAGVSQSPRYKVAKRGQDVALRCDPISGHVSLFWYQQALGQGPEFLTYFQNEAQLDKSGLPSDRFFAERPEGSVSTLKIQRTQQEDSAVYLCASSGGGRNSGNTIYFGEGSWLTVV.

This sequence joins TRBV19 and TRBJ2-2; weak D call: TRBD2 (5 bases). This CDR3 is built from 13 residues. Germline V lookup: CDR1 LNHDA, CDR2 SQIVND (reference sequence). Trimming took 8 bases from V and 5 from J, leaving 12 bases between them. The CDR3: CASQRTGTGELFF. In nucleotides, the CDR3 is TGTGCCAGTCAGCGCACGGGGACCGGGGAGCTGTTTTTT.

The CDR3 region is CTSSQGAAKGDSNQPQHF. The CDR3 coding sequence is TGCACCAGCAGCCAAGGGGCAGCCAAAGGGGATAGCAATCAGCCCCAGCATTTT. The chain is built from TRBV1 and TRBJ1-5; the table's D call, TRBD1, has no DNA check behind it. TRBV1 counts as a pseudogene. This CDR3 has 18 residues.

V gene TRBV7-8 combines with J gene TRBJ2-7; D gene unclear. This CDR3 has 17 amino acids. Per the germline V gene, CDR1 is SGHVS and CDR2 is FQNEAQ. V dropped 6 bases and J dropped 5 bases, with 26 bases sitting between them. The CDR3 DNA reads as TGTGCCAGCAGACCCGGAACGTGGGGTCCCCTACGGGACGAGCAGTACTTC. Translation: CASRPGTWGPLRDEQYF.

The chain couples TRBV9 to TRBJ2-1; TRBD1 is a possible D gene (6 bases). Looked up from germline, CDR1 is SGDLS and CDR2 is YYNGEE. V dropped 5 bases and J dropped 8 bases, with 20 bases sitting between them. CDR3 length: 15 residues. CDR3 in DNA: TGTGCCAGCAGTCTGGGGGCCGCCACATGGGATGAGCAGTTCTTC. Its protein is CASSLGAATWDEQFF.

In this sample, this clone turned up once. The rearrangement links TRBV6-1 to TRBJ2-2, with a weak D call TRBD1 (6 bases). Germline CDR1 MNHNS, CDR2 SASEGT. The V and J ends lost 6 bases and 7 bases respectively, with 15 bases between them. The CDR3 covers 14 residues. The CDR3 DNA reads as TGTGCCAGCAGGTCAGGGGATTCGATCGGGGAGCTGTTTTTT. Protein sequence: CASRSGDSIGELFF.

This chain joins TRBV7-9 and TRBJ1-1, with D maybe TRBD1 (5 bases). The length of the CDR3 is 14 residues. CDR1 and CDR2 from the germline V gene are SEHNR and FQNEAQ (reference sequence). Trimming shortened V by 3 bases and J by 6 bases, and 14 bases separated the two germline ends. CDR3 loop: CASSLGLGPPEAFF. DNA of the CDR3: TGTGCCAGCAGCTTGGGCCTGGGGCCGCCTGAAGCTTTCTTT.

V usage is TRBV5-1 and J usage is TRBJ1-1; D unresolved. The V gene lost 4 bases and the J gene lost 1 base, with 23 bases spanning the gap. Looked up from germline, CDR1 is SGHRS and CDR2 is YFSETQ. The length of the CDR3 is 18 residues. The DNA of the CDR3 is TGCGCCAGCAGCGGCCTAGGAGGGCTCCGCAATTCGAACACTGAAGCTTTCTTT. Protein sequence: CASSGLGGLRNSNTEAFF.

V usage is TRBV6-5 and J usage is TRBJ1-2; no definite D call. The CDR3 sequence is 14 residues long. CDR1 and CDR2 from the germline V gene are MNHEY and SVGAGI. The V end lost 8 bases, the J end lost 4 bases, and 17 bases lay between the germline ends. In nucleotides, the CDR3 is TGTGCCAGCGGACCGAGCGGAGTAGGCTATGGCTACACCTTC. Translating it yields CASGPSGVGYGYTF.

This chain joins TRBV7-2 and TRBJ1-2, with D possibly matching TRBD1 (5 bases). CDR1 is SGHTA, CDR2 FQGNSA, per germline. There are 15 residues in the CDR3. V lost 5 bases and J lost 2, with 15 bases in between. This chain's CDR3 is CASSRTWDGNYGYTF. The CDR3 DNA follows: TGTGCCAGCAGCCGGACCTGGGACGGGAACTATGGCTACACCTTC.

The chain employs TRBV5-1 and TRBJ1-3, with D perhaps matching TRBD1 (5 bases). The germline V gene encodes CDR1 SGHRS and CDR2 YFSETQ. The V gene lost 1 base and the J gene lost 3 bases, with 8 bases spanning the gap. This CDR3 spans 14 amino acids. The CDR3 nucleotides are TGCGCCAGCAGCTTGCATGGGGGTGGAAACACCATATATTTT. Its protein is CASSLHGGGNTIYF.

The chain links TRBV5-1 to TRBJ1-2; TRBD1 matches at 7 bases. CDR1 is SGHRS and CDR2 is YFSETQ in the germline V gene. After removal of 3 bases from V and 4 bases from J, the junction contained 9 bases not matched to a gene. The CDR3 totals 15 residues. The CDR3 loop is CASSSEPQGVYGYTF. The CDR3, as DNA: TGCGCCAGCAGCTCCGAACCGCAGGGGGTCTATGGCTACACCTTC. Looking up the rest from reference TRBV5-1 and TRBJ1-2 gives the full variable domain: KAGVTQTPRYLIKTRGQQVTLSCSPISGHRSVSWYQQTPGQGLQFLFEYFSETQRNKGNFPGRFSGRQFSNSRSEMNVSTLELGDSALYLCASSSEPQGVYGYTFGSGTRLTVV.

Worth noting for this clone: Mismatch with germline at one junction end may stem from a read error. The chain carries TRBV28 and TRBJ2-7; 7 bases align to TRBD1. The V gene's germline CDR1 is MDHEN and CDR2 SYDVKM. The CDR3 has 10 residues. CDR3 sequence (DNA): TGTGCCAGCAGCCGTCGGGACAGTAGCTTC. Its translation: CASSRRDSSF.

The V call is TRBV5-1, the J call TRBJ1-4; D is undetermined. Per germline, CDR1 SGHRS and CDR2 YFSETQ. The CDR3 covers 15 residues. V dropped 0 bases and J dropped 3 bases, with 9 bases sitting between them. The CDR3 loop is CASSLAPQPNEKLFF. CDR3 DNA sequence: TGCGCCAGCAGCTTGGCCCCACAGCCTAATGAAAAACTGTTTTTT.

This sequence joins TRBV6-1 and TRBJ2-2, with a possible D match to TRBD2 (5 bases). Germline values: CDR1 MNHNS, CDR2 SASEGT. The CDR3 totals 14 residues. V lost 0 bases and J 15 bases, leaving 17 bases between the germline ends. The CDR3 reads CASSEAPRGLRVFF. In DNA form, the CDR3 reads TGTGCCAGCAGTGAAGCCCCCCGGGGTTTGAGGGTGTTTTTT.

The chain joins TRBV5-6 to TRBJ2-2; D is unclear. The germline gives CDR1 SGHDT, CDR2 YYEEEE. The CDR3 runs 16 residues. The V gene lost 1 base and the J gene lost 4 bases, with 14 bases spanning the gap. CDR3 loop: CASSLIRVAGTGELFF. The CDR3 nucleotides read TGTGCCAGCAGCTTGATTAGGGTGGCCGGCACCGGGGAGCTGTTTTTT.

The J gene is TRBJ2-2, the V gene TRBV4-3; TRBD2 might be the D (5 bases). The CDR3 loop spans 14 amino acids. V was pared by 2 bases and J by 7 bases, with 11 bases between. The germline CDR1 and CDR2 sequences are LGHNA and YSLEER. The CDR3 DNA follows: TGCGCCAGCAGCCAACCTAACGGAGGCGGGGAGCTGTTTTTT. Protein sequence: CASSQPNGGGELFF.

The chain recombines TRBV19 with TRBJ2-7; D is possibly TRBD1 (7 bases). This CDR3 is built from 12 residues. CDR1 and CDR2 from the germline V gene are LNHDA and SQIVND (reference sequence). Trimming removed 4 bases at V and 10 bases at J, with 14 bases between. CDR3 coding DNA: TGTGCCAGTAGTAGGCAGGGGGGACGACAGTACTTC. Translation gives CASSRQGGRQYF.

This chain connects TRBV6-5 to TRBJ1-3; 7 bases agree with TRBD1. The CDR3 loop spans 14 amino acids. The V and J ends lost 7 bases and 1 base, in that order; junction bases with no gene match: 4. Germline-derived CDR1 and CDR2 are MNHEY and SVGAGI. The CDR3 reads CASKQTGSGNTIYF. The DNA for the CDR3 is TGTGCCAGCAAACAGACAGGGTCTGGAAACACCATATATTTT.

The V gene is TRBV10-3, the J gene TRBJ2-3, with a weak D call TRBD2 (6 bases). This CDR3 is 12 amino acids long. Germline V gene lookup returns CDR1 ENHRY and CDR2 SYGVKD. V was cut by 4 bases and J by 6 bases, with 8 bases left in between. CDR3 DNA sequence: TGTGCCATCAGTGTTAGCGGTGATACGCAGTATTTT. It yields the protein CAISVSGDTQYF.

The chain recombines TRBV18 with TRBJ2-7; 13 positions agree with TRBD2. V shed 3 bases and J 5 bases; nucleotides not matched to a gene: 4. Germline CDR1 is KGHSH and CDR2 is LQKENI. The CDR3 is 15 amino acids. The DNA of the CDR3 is TGTGCCAGCTCACCGGGACTAGCGGGAATCGACGAGCAGTACTTC. It specifies CASSPGLAGIDEQYF.

This chain connects TRBV4-1 to TRBJ2-1, with D tentatively TRBD2 (6 bases). Per germline, CDR1 MGHRA and CDR2 YSYEKL. The CDR3 has 16 residues. Trimming left V 4 bases short and J 4 bases short, with 17 bases between. As DNA, the CDR3 is TGCGCCAGCAGCCTGACTGTAGCGGACCCTTACAATGAGCAGTTCTTC. Translating gives CASSLTVADPYNEQFF.

Worth noting for this clone: The identical CDR3 is also encoded by other nucleotide sequences in the sample. The CDR3 sequence: CASSFGTGGFYEQYF. The CDR3 nucleotides read TGCGCCAGCAGCTTCGGGACAGGGGGCTTCTACGAGCAGTACTTC. The rearrangement joins TRBV5-1 to TRBJ2-7; 12 nucleotides match TRBD1. This CDR3 has 15 amino acids. The germline gives CDR1 SGHRS, CDR2 YFSETQ. The trim removed 2 bases at V and 3 bases at J, leaving 3 bases unmatched.

This sequence joins TRBV5-1 and TRBJ2-5; 8 bases agree with TRBD1. The germline CDR1 and CDR2 sequences are SGHRS and YFSETQ. V shed 2 bases and J 4 bases; nucleotides not matched to a gene: 7. The CDR3 spans 15 residues. The CDR3 here is CASSLTQGARETQYF. The CDR3 DNA reads as TGCGCCAGCAGCTTAACTCAGGGGGCCCGAGAGACCCAGTACTTC.